The clone carrying this TCR beta chain showed up just once. Patients of the Seattle cohort, enrolled during active infection, were followed longitudinally. The data are from a study of blood T cell repertoires in COVID-19. As for the study in general: PBMCs, B-cell-depleted T cells, or T cells were the source of the cDNA or gDNA that made up the material.

In the source study's methods: From reference gene primer amplification, estimates of nucleated cell counts were derived. TCRdb's copy holds only in-frame clones and misses some; the assay was immunoSEQ multiplex PCR. That table is the source of V, J and clone size, and D and trimming were worked out from the DNA. The sample holds about 300,000 clones; around 88% are singletons and the top ten take 1.5% to 2%. V was shortened by 5 bases and J by 3 bases, with 13 bases between the two germline ends. Germline-derived CDR1 and CDR2 are SEHNR and FQNEAQ (reference sequence). CDR3 length: 14 amino acids. The sample was peripheral blood. This clonotype was sampled from a woman aged 30 to 39 with COVID-19, enrolled during active disease. The V call is TRBV7-9, the J call TRBJ2-5; TRBD2 might be the D (6 bases). CDR3 in DNA: TGTGCCAGCAGCCGACTAGGGTCCGAAGAGACCCAGTACTTC. This encodes CASSRLGSEETQYF.